These 5 T cell receptor beta chains were all obtained from the same sample, sequenced in a study of blood T cell repertoires in COVID-19 (dated by TCRdb to about 2020). To prepare the library, the immunoSEQ multiplex PCR assay was applied. TCRdb took over this immuneACCESS table, retaining in-frame rearrangements with V and J assigned. Such tables are incomplete; in checked studies, under half of the missing clones stem from an unresolved V gene, and the remainder is unexplained. This sample lists 50,000 to 60,000 clones; roughly nine tenths were detected once. The leading ten clones occupy about 6.2% of the sample. The sample comprised peripheral blood. The receptor set was obtained from a man aged 40-55 years with acute or convalescent COVID-19.

The chain is built from TRBV9 and TRBJ2-3, with TRBD1 matching over 8 bases. CDR1 is SGDLS, CDR2 YYNGEE, per germline. Trimming cost V 4 bases and J 0 bases; bases outside gene matches: 4. This CDR3 has 15 amino acids. The CDR3 loop reads CASSTGQGSTDTQYF. CDR3 bases: TGTGCCAGCAGCACCGGACAGGGAAGCACAGATACGCAGTATTTT.

V is TRBV28 and J is TRBJ2-1, with 7 bases matching TRBD1. The CDR3 length is 13 residues. The ends lost 5 bases at V and 4 bases at J; junction bases unmatched: 2. Germline CDR1 is MDHEN and CDR2 is SYDVKM. This chain's CDR3 is CASSRDSYNEQFF. The CDR3 bases are TGTGCCAGCAGTAGGGACAGTTACAATGAGCAGTTCTTC.

A single count supports this clone. The DNA of the CDR3 is TGTGCCAGCAGTTACGGACAGGACTATGGCTACACCTTC. This encodes CASSYGQDYGYTF. The V call is TRBV28, the J call TRBJ1-2; 7 nucleotides agree with TRBD1. V gave up 4 bases and J gave up 3 bases; unmatched junction bases: 2. Per germline, CDR1 MDHEN and CDR2 SYDVKM. This CDR3 spans 13 amino acids.

The chain uses TRBV14 and TRBJ1-1; TRBD1 is a possible D gene (6 bases). V lost 0 bases to trimming and J lost 1 base, with 21 bases between them. Germline CDR1 reads SGHDN; CDR2 reads FVKESK. There are 19 residues in the CDR3. CDR3 bases: TGTGCCAGCAGCCAAGAACTCTGGGGCGCAGGGGCCCAGAACACTGAAGCTTTCTTT. This encodes CASSQELWGAGAQNTEAFF. The full variable domain, with the rest looked up from reference TRBV14 and TRBJ1-1, is EAGVTQFPSHSVIEKGQTVTLRCDPISGHDNLYWYRRVMGKEIKFLLHFVKESKQDESGMPNNRFLAERTGGTYSTLKVQPAELEDSGVYFCASSQELWGAGAQNTEAFFGQGTRLTVV.

The chain combines TRBV19 with TRBJ2-3, with no clear D. The germline CDR1 and CDR2 sequences are LNHDA and SQIVND (reference sequence). V was trimmed by 5 bases and J by 3 bases, leaving 15 bases between them. The CDR3 spans 15 residues. The CDR3 region is CASSSLVFSTDTQYF. The CDR3 DNA reads as TGTGCCAGTAGTTCCTTAGTTTTTTCGACAGATACGCAGTATTTT.